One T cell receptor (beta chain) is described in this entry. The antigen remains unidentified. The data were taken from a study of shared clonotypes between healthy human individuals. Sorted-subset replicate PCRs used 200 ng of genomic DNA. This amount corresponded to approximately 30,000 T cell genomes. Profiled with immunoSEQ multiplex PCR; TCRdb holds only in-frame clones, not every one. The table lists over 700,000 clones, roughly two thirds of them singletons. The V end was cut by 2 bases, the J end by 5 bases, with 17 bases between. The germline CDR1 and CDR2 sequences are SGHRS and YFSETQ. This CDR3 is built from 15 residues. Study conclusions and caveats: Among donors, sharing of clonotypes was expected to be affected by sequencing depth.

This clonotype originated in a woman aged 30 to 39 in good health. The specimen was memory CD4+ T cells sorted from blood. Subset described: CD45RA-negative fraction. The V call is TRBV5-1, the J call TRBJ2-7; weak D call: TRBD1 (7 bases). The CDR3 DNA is TGCGCCAGCAGCTTAGGTGGCAGGGGGGCCGACGAGCAGTACTTC. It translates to CASSLGGRGADEQYF.